The clone carrying this T cell receptor beta chain was recorded a few times. The antigen is unknown. The germline V gene encodes CDR1 SEHNR and CDR2 FQNEAQ (reference sequence). This CDR3 has 13 amino acids. With 6 bases removed from V and 8 bases from J, the gap between germline ends came to 16 bases. This record belongs to a study of T cell repertoires in cytomegalovirus infection. Study details: In public TCR beta signatures, there were indications of both CMV infection and matching HLA type. Regarding the study as a whole: HLA-C-restricted CMV-specific TCR beta clonotypes prevailed in the ex vivo response. Frequencies of public TCR beta families were cumulated, and this identified carriers of CMV plus the relevant HLA.

Each CDR3 protein is one row after TCRdb ran MiXCR on the reads. Of about 260,000 distinct CDR3 sequences in the sample, roughly 13% were seen once. This TCR derives from a human donor in good health (CMV status not recorded). Some clones in this sample may be carry-over from other donors' samples. V is TRBV7-9 and J is TRBJ1-1; D ambiguous. What was sequenced was PBMCs. CDR3 protein: CASSPWSGREAFF. The CDR3 coding sequence is TGTGCCAGCAGTCCCTGGAGTGGCCGGGAAGCTTTCTTT.